The 32 T cell receptor beta chains listed next were all sequenced from one sample in a study of blood T cell repertoires in COVID-19. The protocol was immunoSEQ multiplex PCR, while the TCRdb copy is restricted to in-frame clones and leaves out a portion. Of roughly 130,000 clones listed, approximately 88% were seen once; the top ten hold under 7%. Sequencing used PBMCs or T cells enriched from blood (not recorded which). The receptors shown here come from a man between 35 and 55 years old with acute COVID-19.

The gene calls are TRBV12-3 or TRBV12-4 and TRBJ1-3; D remains unclear. V was cut by 6 bases and J by 4 bases, with 10 bases left in between. The CDR3 runs 13 residues. The CDR3 region has the DNA TGTGCCAGCAGCCCCTTTGAGGGAAACACCATATATTTT. Protein product: CASSPFEGNTIYF.

The chain links TRBV7-6 to TRBJ2-3; 9 bases agree with TRBD2. CDR1 is SGHVS and CDR2 is FNYEAQ in the germline V gene. V shed 4 bases, J shed 3 bases, and the junction held 14 bases outside the gene matches. CDR3 length: 18 residues. CDR3 nucleotides: TGTGCCAGCAGCTCTGCCCAATCTAGCGGGGTTTTTACAGATACGCAGTATTTT. Translating gives CASSSAQSSGVFTDTQYF.

This clone has only a few counts. V usage is TRBV15 and J usage is TRBJ2-7, with 9 nucleotides matching TRBD2. CDR1 is LNHNV, CDR2 YYDKDF, per germline (reference sequence). V shed 0 bases and J 1 base; nucleotides not matched to a gene: 4. CDR3 size: 16 residues. In nucleotides, the CDR3 is TGTGCCACCAGCAGAGATGGGCTAGCGGGGTCCTACGAGCAGTACTTC. Its translation is CATSRDGLAGSYEQYF.

This clone appeared a single time. The chain carries TRBV29-1 and TRBJ2-4; no firm D call. Germline values: CDR1 SQVTM, CDR2 ANQGSEA. The CDR3 consists of 13 residues. Trimming removed 6 bases from V and 1 base from J, with 10 bases in between. The DNA of the CDR3 is TGCAGCGTATCATGGCCCGCCAAAAACATTCAGTACTTC. It encodes CSVSWPAKNIQYF.

The chain carries TRBV6-6 and TRBJ2-7; D is ambiguous. V was clipped by 2 bases and J by 0 bases, with 8 bases between them. The CDR3 consists of 14 residues. Germline lookup yields CDR1 MNHNY and CDR2 SVGAGI (reference sequence). The CDR3 sequence: CASSYGDSSYEQYF. For the CDR3, the DNA is TGTGCCAGCAGTTACGGTGATAGCTCCTACGAGCAGTACTTC.

The genes are TRBV7-9 and TRBJ2-5; D is perhaps TRBD2 (5 bases). The length of the CDR3 is 15 residues. Germline V gene sequence: CDR1 SEHNR, CDR2 FQNEAQ (reference sequence). V was trimmed by 5 bases and J by 3 bases, leaving 16 bases between them. The CDR3 sequence: CASSQLGHNEETQYF. The CDR3 coding sequence is TGTGCCAGCAGCCAACTAGGGCATAACGAAGAGACCCAGTACTTC.

The chain combines TRBV5-5 with TRBJ1-6; the D gene is possibly TRBD1 (6 bases). In germline, CDR1 is SGHKS, CDR2 YYEKEE (reference sequence). This CDR3 has 17 residues. V was cut by 2 bases and J by 8 bases, with 20 bases left in between. CDR3 sequence: CASSLRAGAESDSPLHF. The CDR3 nucleotides read TGTGCCAGCAGCTTAAGGGCGGGGGCTGAGAGTGATTCACCCCTCCACTTT.

This sequence joins TRBV5-1 and TRBJ1-5; 7 nucleotides line up with TRBD1. The germline CDR1 and CDR2 sequences are SGHRS and YFSETQ. After removal of 2 bases from V and 3 bases from J, the junction contained 5 bases not matched to a gene. The CDR3 spans 15 residues. The CDR3 DNA is TGCGCCAGCAGCTTTGGAACAGGGGACAATCAGCCCCAGCATTTT. This translates into CASSFGTGDNQPQHF.

V gene TRBV5-1 combines with J gene TRBJ1-2, with a weak D call TRBD1 (6 bases). Germline values: CDR1 SGHRS, CDR2 YFSETQ. The CDR3 is made up of 11 amino acids. V lost 5 bases and J lost 6, with 8 bases in between. The CDR3 loop is CASSSGDGYTF. The CDR3 bases are TGCGCCAGCAGTTCAGGGGATGGCTACACCTTC.

This chain connects TRBV15 to TRBJ2-7, with D maybe TRBD1 (6 bases). Germline lookup yields CDR1 LNHNV and CDR2 YYDKDF (reference sequence). V lost 4 bases and J 5 bases, leaving 9 bases between the germline ends. The CDR3 has 12 amino acids. CDR3 in amino acids: CATSNRVDEQYF. The CDR3 bases are TGTGCCACCAGCAACAGGGTGGACGAGCAGTACTTC.

The V and J genes are TRBV27 and TRBJ2-6, with TRBD1 identical over 12 bases. The V gene's germline CDR1 is MNHEY and CDR2 SMNVEV (reference sequence). The J segment lost 1 base and the V segment lost 4 bases, leaving 11 bases of the junction unmatched. The CDR3 is made up of 20 amino acids. The CDR3 loop is CASSSNLRDRGQSGANVLTF. DNA for the CDR3: TGTGCCAGCAGTTCGAATCTCCGGGACAGGGGGCAATCTGGGGCCAACGTCCTGACTTTC.

The rearrangement joins TRBV2 to TRBJ1-3; 9 nucleotides agree with TRBD1. The CDR3 covers 14 residues. Germline loops: CDR1 SNHLY, CDR2 FYNNEI. V trimming: 4 bases; J trimming: 2 bases; junction bases outside the gene matches: 0. CDR3 in amino acids: CASSGQGAGNTIYF. In DNA, the CDR3 is TGTGCCAGCAGTGGACAGGGGGCTGGAAACACCATATATTTT.

This chain joins TRBV6-2 or TRBV6-3 and TRBJ1-5; 8 nucleotides match TRBD1. The V segment lost 5 bases and the J segment 6 bases; nucleotides outside the gene matches: 15. This CDR3 is 17 amino acids long. The germline V gene encodes CDR1 MNHEY and CDR2 SVGEGT. This CDR3 reads CASSHLTSTGGGQPQHF. The CDR3 region has the DNA TGTGCCAGCAGTCACCTCACCTCAACAGGGGGTGGTCAGCCCCAGCATTTT.

The chain employs TRBV4-1 and TRBJ2-5, with 12 bases lining up with TRBD2. Trimming took 4 bases from V and 5 from J; bases not matched to a gene: 8. Germline CDR1 and CDR2: MGHRA and YSYEKL. This CDR3 spans 16 amino acids. CDR3 DNA sequence: TGCGCCAGCAGCCCCAGACTAGCGGGAGATTTTGAGACCCAGTACTTC. Its protein product is CASSPRLAGDFETQYF.

The chain recombines TRBV5-1 with TRBJ2-1; no firm D call. CDR1 is SGHRS, CDR2 YFSETQ, per germline. CDR3 length equals 15 residues. The ends were cut back, 2 bases at V and 5 bases at J, with 14 bases in the middle. CDR3 amino acids: CASSLKLPPDNEQFF. The CDR3 nucleotides are TGCGCCAGCAGCTTAAAACTCCCCCCGGACAATGAGCAGTTCTTC. Looking up the rest from reference TRBV5-1 and TRBJ2-1 gives the full variable domain: KAGVTQTPRYLIKTRGQQVTLSCSPISGHRSVSWYQQTPGQGLQFLFEYFSETQRNKGNFPGRFSGRQFSNSRSEMNVSTLELGDSALYLCASSLKLPPDNEQFFGPGTRLTVL.

The chain has TRBV5-8 and TRBJ2-1; D uncertain. The CDR3 has 15 residues. Trimming shortened V by 7 bases and J by 0 bases, and 14 bases separated the two germline ends. Germline V gene data show CDR1 as SGHTS and CDR2 as YDEGEE. For the CDR3, the DNA is TGTGCCAGCGTCAAGACGAGGATCTCCTACAATGAGCAGTTCTTC. This encodes CASVKTRISYNEQFF.

J is TRBJ2-2 and V is TRBV19, with D possibly being TRBD1 (7 bases). Between the trimmed V and J ends, which lost 5 bases and 6 bases, there was a span of 13 bases. Germline CDR1 is LNHDA and CDR2 is SQIVND (reference sequence). The CDR3 runs to 14 residues. The DNA of the CDR3 is TGTGCCAGTAGTTATGACAGGGAGGCCGGGGAGCTGTTTTTT. Encoded protein: CASSYDREAGELFF.

The chain uses TRBV7-9 and TRBJ1-2; weak D call: TRBD1 (5 bases). The CDR3 is 13 amino acids. Germline CDR1 SEHNR, CDR2 FQNEAQ (reference sequence). Trimming left V 0 bases short and J 7 bases short, with 9 bases between. DNA for the CDR3: TGTGCCAGCAGCTTAGCCGACCAGGGTGGCTACACCTTC. Translated, it gives CASSLADQGGYTF.

The rearrangement uses TRBV28 and TRBJ1-6; possible D gene TRBD1, 6 bases. Per the germline V gene, CDR1 is MDHEN and CDR2 is SYDVKM. The CDR3 spans 15 residues. V was clipped by 6 bases and J by 5 bases, with 14 bases between them. The CDR3 protein is CASRERQENNSPLHF. The CDR3 region has the DNA TGTGCCAGCAGAGAAAGACAGGAAAATAATTCACCCCTCCACTTT.

This chain joins TRBV4-1 and TRBJ2-6; D is unresolved. V gave up 2 bases and J gave up 1 base, with 9 bases separating them. Per the germline V gene, CDR1 is MGHRA and CDR2 is YSYEKL. The CDR3 is 16 residues long. For the CDR3, the DNA is TGCGCCAGCAGCCAACCACCCAGGTCTGGGGCCAACGTCCTGACTTTC. It encodes CASSQPPRSGANVLTF.

This clone was seen a few times. The chain has TRBV18 and TRBJ1-1; D remains ambiguous. The ends were cut back, 4 bases at V and 1 base at J, with 4 bases in the middle. Germline V CDR1 and CDR2: KGHSH, LQKENI. The CDR3 has 12 residues. As DNA, the CDR3 is TGTGCCAGCTCACGGCAGAACACTGAAGCTTTCTTT. Encoded protein: CASSRQNTEAFF.

This sequence joins TRBV24-1 and TRBJ2-1, with 7 nucleotides matching TRBD2. After removal of 5 bases from V and 7 bases from J, the junction contained 22 bases not matched to a gene. CDR3 length: 19 amino acids. Germline CDR1 and CDR2: KGHDR and SFDVKD. The CDR3 loop is CATSGVTEYVGGPRNEQFF. For the CDR3, the DNA is TGTGCCACCAGTGGGGTGACGGAGTACGTGGGAGGGCCTCGGAATGAGCAGTTCTTC.

The gene calls are TRBV21-1 and TRBJ1-2. TRBV21-1 is marked as a pseudogene. The length of the CDR3 is 14 residues. The CDR3 region is CASSRGGGACGYTF. CDR3 nucleotide sequence: TGTGCCAGCAGCCGGGGGGGAGGGGCCTGCGGCTACACCTTC.

The rearrangement links TRBV28 to TRBJ2-4, with no clear D. The CDR3 spans 13 residues. V lost 5 bases to trimming and J lost 4 bases, with 9 bases between them. Germline loops: CDR1 MDHEN, CDR2 SYDVKM. DNA of the CDR3: TGTGCCAGCAGTCCCCCCCATAAAAACATTCAGTACTTC. It codes for CASSPPHKNIQYF.

This clone occurred once. The chain links TRBV30 to TRBJ1-4; a weak D match, TRBD1 (6 bases). The length of the CDR3 is 16 residues. Germline V gives CDR1 GTSNPN, CDR2 SVGIG (reference sequence). V was trimmed by 4 bases and J by 0 bases, leaving 15 bases between them. CDR3 in amino acids: CAWKAPGGPTNEKLFF. The CDR3 DNA reads as TGTGCCTGGAAAGCCCCCGGGGGGCCAACTAATGAAAAACTGTTTTTT.

In this sample, this clone turned up a few times. V gene TRBV28 combines with J gene TRBJ1-5; possible D gene TRBD1, 6 bases. The CDR3 totals 18 residues. V dropped 3 bases and J dropped 2 bases, with 20 bases sitting between them. CDR1 and CDR2 from the germline V gene are MDHEN and SYDVKM. This CDR3 is CASSFPGGGGWGNQPQHF. The CDR3 coding sequence is TGTGCCAGCAGTTTCCCAGGAGGGGGGGGATGGGGCAATCAGCCCCAGCATTTT. The full variable domain, in which reference TRBV28 and TRBJ1-5 provide the parts outside the CDR3, is DVKVTQSSRYLVKRTGEKVFLECVQDMDHENMFWYRQDPGLGLRLIYFSYDVKMKEKGDIPEGYSVSREKKERFSLILESASTNQTSMYLCASSFPGGGGWGNQPQHFGDGTRLSIL.

The table lists this clone with a few counts. The chain has TRBV19 and TRBJ1-1; D is unclear. CDR1 and CDR2 (germline): LNHDA, SQIVND (reference sequence). This CDR3 region has 13 residues. V lost 5 bases, J lost 1 base, and 8 bases lay in between. The CDR3 is CASSQQRNTEAFF. CDR3 coding DNA: TGTGCCAGTAGTCAACAAAGGAACACTGAAGCTTTCTTT.

The J gene is TRBJ2-3, the V gene TRBV28; no clear D gene. CDR3 size: 11 residues. The V end lost 6 bases, the J end lost 6 bases, and 7 bases lay between the germline ends. Germline CDR1 is MDHEN and CDR2 is SYDVKM. The CDR3 region is CASREADTQYF. CDR3 nucleotide sequence: TGTGCCAGCAGGGAAGCGGATACGCAGTATTTT. The full variable domain, completed using reference TRBV28 and TRBJ2-3, is DVKVTQSSRYLVKRTGEKVFLECVQDMDHENMFWYRQDPGLGLRLIYFSYDVKMKEKGDIPEGYSVSREKKERFSLILESASTNQTSMYLCASREADTQYFGPGTRLTVL.

The chain couples TRBV19 to TRBJ2-3; tentatively, D is TRBD1 (6 bases). With 5 bases removed from V and 2 bases from J, the gap between germline ends came to 14 bases. CDR1 and CDR2 from the germline V gene are LNHDA and SQIVND (reference sequence). The CDR3 is made up of 15 amino acids. This CDR3 reads CASSASDSYTDTQYF. The CDR3 DNA follows: TGTGCCAGTAGTGCCTCGGACAGCTACACAGATACGCAGTATTTT.

V usage is TRBV6-1 and J usage is TRBJ2-1, with unresolved D. This CDR3 spans 14 amino acids. Germline-derived CDR1 and CDR2 are MNHNS and SASEGT. Trimming removed 0 bases from V and 5 bases from J, with 8 bases in between. CDR3 region: CASSEASVHNEQFF. CDR3 sequence (DNA): TGTGCCAGCAGTGAAGCGTCGGTGCACAATGAGCAGTTCTTC.

For this clone: Other DNA sequences in the sample encode the same CDR3. The chain employs TRBV4-1 and TRBJ2-7, with 9 bases identical to TRBD1. CDR1 MGHRA and CDR2 YSYEKL come from the germline V gene. J gave up 2 bases and V 3 bases, and 5 bases lay outside the gene matches. The CDR3 is made up of 15 amino acids. The CDR3 region is CASSQGQGGTYEQYF. CDR3 coding DNA: TGCGCCAGCAGCCAGGGACAGGGTGGGACCTACGAGCAGTACTTC.

The genes are TRBV28 and TRBJ1-2, with D hard to call. Germline V gene lookup returns CDR1 MDHEN and CDR2 SYDVKM. The CDR3 runs to 14 residues. V was trimmed by 6 bases and J by 1 base, leaving 12 bases between them. The CDR3 sequence is CASSRSGINYGYTF. CDR3 coding DNA: TGTGCCAGCAGCCGTTCGGGGATTAACTATGGCTACACCTTC.